These T cell receptor beta chains were read from a single sample in a study of cytomegalovirus exposure and HLA in healthy donors. Libraries were prepared by immunoSEQ multiplex PCR; TCRdb keeps only in-frame clonotypes and omits some of them. Here the sample spans roughly 75,000 clones, roughly 94% being singletons. Sequencing used PBMCs. The receptors were sampled from a woman between 18 and 29 years old in good health and CMV-seropositive. Each CDR3 is given with its conserved first and last residue. A D gene is named only where the DNA matches it firmly. Some rows mark clone size as missing; the rest say once, few, many or name a class of expanded clone.

d_gene	v_gene	abundance	j_gene	CDR3aa	CDR3nt
TRBD2	TRBV28	.	TRBJ2-1	CASSPGTSGRREQFF	TGTGCCAGCAGTCCTGGGACTAGCGGGAGACGTGAGCAGTTCTTC
.	TRBV18	.	TRBJ2-3	CASSPELYETDTQYF	TGTGCCAGCTCACCCGAACTATACGAAACAGATACGCAGTATTTT
TRBD2	TRBV7-3	.	TRBJ2-3	CASSLRPTRGLAGGSTDTQYF	TGTGCCAGCAGCTTAAGGCCTACCAGGGGACTAGCGGGGGGTAGCACAGATACGCAGTATTTT
.	TRBV18	once	TRBJ2-5	CASSPEVRETQYF	TGTGCCAGCTCACCAGAGGTCCGGGAGACCCAGTACTTC
TRBD1	TRBV6-1	.	TRBJ1-2	CASNIGTDNYGYTF	TGTGCCAGCAACATAGGGACAGACAACTATGGCTACACCTTC
.	TRBV30	.	TRBJ1-1	CAWSVSHNTEAFF	TGTGCCTGGAGTGTATCCCATAACACTGAAGCTTTCTTT
.	TRBV19	.	TRBJ1-1	CASRKVPGWTEAFF	TGTGCCAGCCGTAAGGTGCCAGGGTGGACTGAAGCTTTCTTT
.	TRBV28	.	TRBJ1-1	CASAVSQPNTEAFF	TGTGCCAGCGCTGTTAGCCAGCCGAACACTGAAGCTTTCTTT
.	TRBV19	.	TRBJ2-5	CASSIGGTQETQYF	TGTGCCAGTAGTATCGGCGGAACCCAAGAGACCCAGTACTTC
TRBD1	TRBV5-1	.	TRBJ1-4	CASSAGQGQNEKLFF	TGCGCCAGCAGCGCCGGACAGGGTCAAAATGAAAAACTGTTTTTT
.	TRBV9	.	TRBJ1-3	CASSATGNAGNTIYF	TGTGCCAGCAGCGCTACAGGGAACGCTGGAAACACCATATATTTT
.	TRBV15	.	TRBJ2-7	CATSREALYEQYF	TGTGCCACCAGCAGAGAAGCCCTCTACGAGCAGTACTTC
TRBD1	TRBV4-2	.	TRBJ2-5	CASSQSSPLYGQGAGETQYF	TGTGCCAGCAGCCAATCTTCCCCCCTATACGGGCAGGGGGCTGGAGAGACCCAGTACTTC
TRBD2	TRBV6-5	once	TRBJ2-1	CASREGSDEQFF	TGTGCCAGCCGGGAGGGGTCCGATGAGCAGTTCTTC
.	TRBV15	once	TRBJ1-1	CATSTPRAVDTEAFF	TGTGCCACCAGCACTCCGAGGGCCGTAGACACTGAAGCTTTCTTT
TRBD1	TRBV5-1	.	TRBJ2-1	CASSWTGRLDEQFF	TGCGCCAGCAGCTGGACAGGGCGACTCGATGAGCAGTTCTTC
.	TRBV7-9	once	TRBJ2-1	CASSRGVSYNEQFF	TGTGCCAGCAGTCGCGGAGTATCGTACAATGAGCAGTTCTTC
.	TRBV9	.	TRBJ2-5	CASSVGQGQETQYF	TGTGCCAGCAGCGTAGGGCAGGGACAAGAGACCCAGTACTTC
TRBD2	TRBV28	.	TRBJ2-3	CASSITTSGGPSTDTQYF	TGTGCCAGCAGTATTACCACTAGCGGGGGACCTAGCACAGATACGCAGTATTTT
.	TRBV6-1	.	TRBJ2-7	CASSETVLSSYEQYF	TGTGCCAGCAGTGAGACAGTATTGTCATCCTACGAGCAGTACTTC
.	TRBV18	.	TRBJ1-3	CASSPINGIRTSGNTIYF	TGTGCCAGCTCACCAATAAATGGGATTAGGACATCTGGAAACACCATATATTTT
TRBD1	TRBV6-1	.	TRBJ1-2	CASCPGQTGEGYTF	TGTGCCAGCTGTCCGGGACAGACCGGGGAAGGCTACACCTTC
.	TRBV25-1	.	TRBJ1-3	CASSDRGNEENSGNTIYF	TGTGCCAGCAGTGATCGAGGGAATGAGGAGAACTCTGGAAACACCATATATTTT
TRBD2	TRBV30	.	TRBJ2-7	CAWSRYSGRTYEQYF	TGTGCCTGGAGCCGGTATAGCGGGAGGACCTACGAGCAGTACTTC
.	TRBV7-2	.	TRBJ1-1	CASSLDYGSSTEAFF	TGTGCCAGCAGCTTAGATTACGGGTCGAGCACTGAAGCTTTCTTT
.	TRBV4-3	.	TRBJ2-4	CASSQVIGSEAKNIQYF	TGCGCCAGCAGCCAAGTAATAGGATCGGAGGCCAAAAACATTCAGTACTTC
.	TRBV18	.	TRBJ1-2	CASSPVEASYGYTF	TGTGCCAGCTCACCCGTGGAGGCCTCCTATGGCTACACCTTC
TRBD2	TRBV9	once	TRBJ2-1	CASSGDLAGGPSFEQFF	TGTGCCAGCAGCGGAGATCTAGCGGGAGGGCCATCTTTTGAGCAGTTCTTC
TRBD1	TRBV7-9	.	TRBJ1-2	CASSLQGTPDADYGYTF	TGTGCCAGCAGCCTACAGGGGACTCCGGACGCGGACTATGGCTACACCTTC
.	TRBV29-1	once	TRBJ2-5	CSVEVGGVGETQYF	TGCAGCGTCGAGGTCGGGGGTGTTGGGGAGACCCAGTACTTC
TRBD2	TRBV6-9	.	TRBJ2-7	CASSRTRPYEQYF	TGTGCCAGCAGCCGGACTAGACCCTACGAGCAGTACTTC
.	TRBV28	once	TRBJ1-5	CASSFRGLSNQPQHF	TGTGCCAGCAGTTTTCGGGGACTTAGCAATCAGCCCCAGCATTTT
TRBD2	TRBV18	.	TRBJ2-3	CASSPRGGGSTDTQYF	TGTGCCAGCTCACCACGGGGCGGGGGAAGCACAGATACGCAGTATTTT
TRBD2	TRBV6-5	.	TRBJ2-5	CASTHLAGGTETQYF	TGTGCCAGCACCCACCTAGCGGGAGGTACGGAGACCCAGTACTTC